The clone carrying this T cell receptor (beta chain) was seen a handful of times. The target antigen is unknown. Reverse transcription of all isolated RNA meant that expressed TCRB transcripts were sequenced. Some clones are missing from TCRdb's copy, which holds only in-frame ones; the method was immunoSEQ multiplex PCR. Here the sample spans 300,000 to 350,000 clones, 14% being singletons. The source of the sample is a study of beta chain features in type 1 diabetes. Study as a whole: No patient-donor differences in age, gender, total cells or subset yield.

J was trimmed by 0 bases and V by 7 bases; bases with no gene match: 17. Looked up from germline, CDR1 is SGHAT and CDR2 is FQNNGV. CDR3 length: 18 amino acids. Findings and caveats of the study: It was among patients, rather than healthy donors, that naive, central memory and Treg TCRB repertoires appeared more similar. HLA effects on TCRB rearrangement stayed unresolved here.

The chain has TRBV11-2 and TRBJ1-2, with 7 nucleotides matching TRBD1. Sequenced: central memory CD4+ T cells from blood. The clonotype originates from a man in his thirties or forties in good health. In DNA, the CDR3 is TGTGCCAGCACCTCCGTTAAGGGGACAGATAGAACTAACTATGGCTACACCTTC. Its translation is CASTSVKGTDRTNYGYTF.